The 2 T cell receptor beta chains below come from one sample, sequenced in a study of CD8+ T cells in alopecia areata. Treatment reported: oral pan-JAK inhibitor, 5-10 mg twice daily. As the sequencing template, cDNA was produced by extracting RNA and reverse transcribing it. The assay was immunoSEQ multiplex PCR, and TCRdb's table has in-frame clones only and misses some. The sample contains some 220,000 clones, more than 45% of which appear only once. Sequenced here: CD4+ T cells sorted from blood, sampled at week 4, from a patient treated with tofacitinib. These receptors were obtained from a human donor with alopecia areata.

The V gene is TRBV2, the J gene TRBJ2-7; no clear D. The CDR3 is 13 amino acids. Germline V gene data show CDR1 as SNHLY and CDR2 as FYNNEI. The V end was cut by 2 bases, the J end by 5 bases, with 10 bases between. The CDR3: CASSEIVGHEQYF. The CDR3 region has the DNA TGTGCCAGCAGTGAAATAGTAGGCCACGAGCAGTACTTC. The full variable domain, rest sourced from reference TRBV2 and TRBJ2-7, is EPEVTQTPSHQVTQMGQEVILRCVPISNHLYFYWYRQILGQKVEFLVSFYNNEISEKSEIFDDQFSVERPDGSNFTLKIRSTKLEDSAMYFCASSEIVGHEQYFGPGTRLTVT.

Notes on this clone: The junction does not match germline at one end; this may be a read error. The chain recombines TRBV7-2 with TRBJ2-1; perhaps TRBD2 as D (6 bases). CDR1 and CDR2 (germline): SGHTA, FQGNSA. The CDR3 has 12 amino acids. The CDR3 spells CASSLDIREEIF. The CDR3, as DNA: TGTGCCAGCAGCTTAGATATTAGGGAGGAGATCTTC.